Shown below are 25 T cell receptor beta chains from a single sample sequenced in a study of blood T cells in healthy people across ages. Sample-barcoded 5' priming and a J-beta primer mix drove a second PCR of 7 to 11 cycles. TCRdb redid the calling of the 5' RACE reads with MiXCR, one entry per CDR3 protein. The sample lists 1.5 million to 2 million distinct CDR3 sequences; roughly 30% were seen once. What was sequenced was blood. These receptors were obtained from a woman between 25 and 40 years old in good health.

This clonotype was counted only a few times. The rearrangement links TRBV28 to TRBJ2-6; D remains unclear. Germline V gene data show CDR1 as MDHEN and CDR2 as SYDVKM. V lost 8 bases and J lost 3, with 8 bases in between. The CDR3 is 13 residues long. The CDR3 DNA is TGTGCCAGCCAAGATAGTGGGGCCAACGTCCTGACTTTC. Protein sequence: CASQDSGANVLTF. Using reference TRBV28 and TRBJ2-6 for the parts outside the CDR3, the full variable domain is DVKVTQSSRYLVKRTGEKVFLECVQDMDHENMFWYRQDPGLGLRLIYFSYDVKMKEKGDIPEGYSVSREKKERFSLILESASTNQTSMYLCASQDSGANVLTFGAGSRLTVL.

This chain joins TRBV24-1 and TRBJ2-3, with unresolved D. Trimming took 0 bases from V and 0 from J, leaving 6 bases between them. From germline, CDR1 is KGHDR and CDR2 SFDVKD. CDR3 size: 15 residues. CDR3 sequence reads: CATSDLAESTDTQYF. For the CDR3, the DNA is TGTGCCACCAGTGATTTGGCAGAGAGCACAGATACGCAGTATTTT.

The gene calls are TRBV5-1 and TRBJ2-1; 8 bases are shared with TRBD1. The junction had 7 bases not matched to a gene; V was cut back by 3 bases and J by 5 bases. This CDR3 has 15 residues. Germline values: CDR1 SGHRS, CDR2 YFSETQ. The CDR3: CASSSTGQANNEQFF. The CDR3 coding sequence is TGCGCCAGCAGCTCAACGGGACAGGCAAACAATGAGCAGTTCTTC.

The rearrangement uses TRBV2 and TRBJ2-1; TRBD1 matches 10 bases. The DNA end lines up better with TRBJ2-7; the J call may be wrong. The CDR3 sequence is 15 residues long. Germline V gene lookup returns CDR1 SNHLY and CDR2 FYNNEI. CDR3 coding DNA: TGTGCCAGCAGCCGCGACAGGGGGCAGTACAATGAGCAGTACTTC. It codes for CASSRDRGQYNEQYF.

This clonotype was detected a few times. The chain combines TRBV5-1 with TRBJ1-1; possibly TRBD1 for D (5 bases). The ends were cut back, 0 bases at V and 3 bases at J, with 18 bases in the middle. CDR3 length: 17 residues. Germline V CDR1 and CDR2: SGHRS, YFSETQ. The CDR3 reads CASSLAGTPGWDTEAFF. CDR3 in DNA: TGCGCCAGCAGCTTGGCCGGGACCCCTGGTTGGGACACTGAAGCTTTCTTT. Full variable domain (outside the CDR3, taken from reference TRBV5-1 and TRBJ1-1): KAGVTQTPRYLIKTRGQQVTLSCSPISGHRSVSWYQQTPGQGLQFLFEYFSETQRNKGNFPGRFSGRQFSNSRSEMNVSTLELGDSALYLCASSLAGTPGWDTEAFFGQGTRLTVV.

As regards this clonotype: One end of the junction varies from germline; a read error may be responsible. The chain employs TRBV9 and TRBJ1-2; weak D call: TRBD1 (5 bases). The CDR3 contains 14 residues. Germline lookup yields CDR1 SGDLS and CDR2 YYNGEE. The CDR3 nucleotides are TGTGTCAGCAGTGGTGTGGGGGGTCAATATGGCTACACCTTC. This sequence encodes CVSSGVGGQYGYTF.

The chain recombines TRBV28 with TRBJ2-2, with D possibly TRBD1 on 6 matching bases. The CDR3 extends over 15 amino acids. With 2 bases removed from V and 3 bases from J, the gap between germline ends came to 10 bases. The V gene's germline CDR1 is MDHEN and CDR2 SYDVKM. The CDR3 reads CASSLPGAYTGELFF. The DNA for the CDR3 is TGTGCCAGCAGTTTACCAGGGGCTTACACCGGGGAGCTGTTTTTT.

The CDR3 is CASGGGTRYGYTF. DNA for the CDR3: TGTGCCAGTGGGGGAGGGACTCGCTATGGCTACACCTTC. The chain carries TRBV2 and TRBJ1-2; TRBD1 is a possible D gene (5 bases). Trimming left V 9 bases short and J 4 bases short, with 15 bases between. The CDR3 runs 13 residues. Germline loops: CDR1 SNHLY, CDR2 FYNNEI.

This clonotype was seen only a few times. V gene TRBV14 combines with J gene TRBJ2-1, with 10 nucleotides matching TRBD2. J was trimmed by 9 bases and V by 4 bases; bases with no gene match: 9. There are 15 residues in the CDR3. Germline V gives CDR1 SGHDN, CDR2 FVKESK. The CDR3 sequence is CASSLAGGTPREQFF. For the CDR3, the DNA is TGTGCCAGCAGCCTAGCGGGAGGCACTCCCCGTGAGCAGTTCTTC.

CDR3 bases: TGTGCCAGCAGCCAGGAAAGTGCCGCCTACGAGCAGTACTTC. Translated, it gives CASSQESAAYEQYF. The chain has TRBV4-2 and TRBJ2-7; D remains unclear. The germline gives CDR1 LGHNA, CDR2 YNFKEQ. The V and J ends lost 3 bases and 2 bases respectively, with 11 bases between them. The CDR3 totals 14 residues.

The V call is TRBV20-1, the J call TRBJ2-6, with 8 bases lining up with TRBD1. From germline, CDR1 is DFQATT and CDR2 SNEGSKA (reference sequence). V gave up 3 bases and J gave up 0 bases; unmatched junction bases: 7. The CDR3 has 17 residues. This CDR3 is CSARPGTGPSGANVLTF. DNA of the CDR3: TGCAGTGCTAGGCCCGGGACAGGTCCCTCTGGGGCCAACGTCCTGACTTTC.

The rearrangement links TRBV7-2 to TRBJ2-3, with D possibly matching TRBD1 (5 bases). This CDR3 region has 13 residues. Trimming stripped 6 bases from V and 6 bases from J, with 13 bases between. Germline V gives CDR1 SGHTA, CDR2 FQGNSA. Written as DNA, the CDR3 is TGTGCCAGCAGGGTTGGGGCTGGGGATACGCAGTATTTT. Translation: CASRVGAGDTQYF.

The CDR3 loop reads CASLRQGSTDTQYF. CDR3 coding DNA: TGTGCCAGCCTAAGACAGGGGAGCACAGATACGCAGTATTTT. The chain has TRBV27 and TRBJ2-3, with 8 bases fitting TRBD1. The CDR3 has 14 residues. Germline loops: CDR1 MNHEY, CDR2 SMNVEV (reference sequence). The V gene end was trimmed by 8 bases and the J gene end by 0 bases; junction bases not matched to a gene: 4.

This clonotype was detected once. CDR3 in amino acids: CASSLNLGFNPEAFF. The CDR3 coding sequence is TGTGCCAGCAGCCTTAATTTGGGGTTTAATCCTGAAGCTTTCTTT. V usage is TRBV12-3 or TRBV12-4 and J usage is TRBJ1-1; D is unclear. The CDR3 spans 15 residues. V was clipped by 6 bases and J by 6 bases, with 20 bases between them.

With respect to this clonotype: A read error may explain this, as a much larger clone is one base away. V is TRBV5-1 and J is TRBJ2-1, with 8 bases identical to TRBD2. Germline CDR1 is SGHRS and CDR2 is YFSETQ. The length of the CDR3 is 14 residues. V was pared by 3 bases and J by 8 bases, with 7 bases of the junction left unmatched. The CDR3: CASSWVLAGDEQFF. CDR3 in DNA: TGCGCCAGCAGCTGGGTGCTAGCGGGTGATGAGCAGTTCTTC. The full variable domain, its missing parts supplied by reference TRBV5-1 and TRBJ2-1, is KAGVTQTPRYLIKTRGQQVTLSCSPISGHRSVSWYQQTPGQGLQFLFEYFSETQRNKGNFPGRFSGRQFSNSRSEMNVSTLELGDSALYLCASSWVLAGDEQFFGPGTRLTVL.

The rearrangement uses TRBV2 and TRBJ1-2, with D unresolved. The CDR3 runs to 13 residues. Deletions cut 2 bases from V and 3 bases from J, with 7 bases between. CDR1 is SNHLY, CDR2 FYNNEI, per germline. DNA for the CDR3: TGTGCCAGCAGTGAAATTCGGGACTATGGCTACACCTTC. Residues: CASSEIRDYGYTF.

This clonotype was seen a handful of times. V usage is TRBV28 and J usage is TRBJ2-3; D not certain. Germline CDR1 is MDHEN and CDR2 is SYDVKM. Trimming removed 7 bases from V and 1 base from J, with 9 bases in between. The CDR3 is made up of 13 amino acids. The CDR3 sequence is CASKDGRTDTQYF. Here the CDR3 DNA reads TGTGCCAGCAAAGACGGACGCACAGATACGCAGTATTTT.

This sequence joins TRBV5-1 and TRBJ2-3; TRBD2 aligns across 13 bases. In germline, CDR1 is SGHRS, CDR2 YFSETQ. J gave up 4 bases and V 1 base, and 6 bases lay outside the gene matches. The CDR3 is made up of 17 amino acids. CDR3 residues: CASSLTSGRARADTQYF. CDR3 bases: TGCGCCAGCAGCTTGACTAGCGGGAGGGCCCGGGCAGATACGCAGTATTTT.

CDR3 sequence: CASSFQRGTNEKLFF. The CDR3 coding sequence is TGTGCCAGCAGTTTCCAGAGGGGAACTAATGAAAAACTGTTTTTT. The gene calls are TRBV12-3 or TRBV12-4 and TRBJ1-4, with a tentative D call TRBD1 (5 bases). The CDR3 sequence is 15 residues long. V lost 3 bases, J lost 1 base, and 9 bases lay in between.

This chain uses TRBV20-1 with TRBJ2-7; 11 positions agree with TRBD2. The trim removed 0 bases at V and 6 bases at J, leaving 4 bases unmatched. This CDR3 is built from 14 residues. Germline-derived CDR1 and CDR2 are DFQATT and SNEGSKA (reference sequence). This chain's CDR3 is CSARDTSGGFEQYF. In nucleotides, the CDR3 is TGCAGTGCTAGAGATACTAGCGGGGGATTCGAGCAGTACTTC.

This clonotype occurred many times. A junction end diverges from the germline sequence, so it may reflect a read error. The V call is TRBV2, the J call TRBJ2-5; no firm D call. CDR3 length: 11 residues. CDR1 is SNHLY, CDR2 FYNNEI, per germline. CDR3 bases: TGCGCCAGCAGTGATAGGGAGACCCAGTACTTC. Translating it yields CASSDRETQYF.

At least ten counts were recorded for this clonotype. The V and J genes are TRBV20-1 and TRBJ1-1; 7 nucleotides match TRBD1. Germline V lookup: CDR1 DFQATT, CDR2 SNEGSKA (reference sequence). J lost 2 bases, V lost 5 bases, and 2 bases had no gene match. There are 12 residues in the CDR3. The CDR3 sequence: CSASGGNTEAFF. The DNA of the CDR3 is TGCAGTGCTTCAGGGGGTAACACTGAAGCTTTCTTT.

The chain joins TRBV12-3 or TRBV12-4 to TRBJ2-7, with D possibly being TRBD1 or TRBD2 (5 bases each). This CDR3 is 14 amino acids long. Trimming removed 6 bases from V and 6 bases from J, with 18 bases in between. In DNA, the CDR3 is TGTGCCAGCAGGCACGGGGCCATTGACTCCGAGCAGTACTTC. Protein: CASRHGAIDSEQYF.

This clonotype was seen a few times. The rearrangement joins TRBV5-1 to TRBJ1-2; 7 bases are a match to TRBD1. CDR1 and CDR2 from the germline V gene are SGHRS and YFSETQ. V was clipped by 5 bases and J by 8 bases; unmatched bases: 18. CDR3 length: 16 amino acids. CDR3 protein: CASRMDRMSPPSGYTF. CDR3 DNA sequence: TGCGCCAGCAGGATGGACAGGATGTCCCCCCCGAGCGGCTACACCTTC.

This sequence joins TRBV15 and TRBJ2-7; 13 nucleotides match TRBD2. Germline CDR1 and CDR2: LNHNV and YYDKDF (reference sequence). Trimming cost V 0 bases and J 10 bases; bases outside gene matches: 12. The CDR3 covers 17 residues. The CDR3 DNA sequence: TGTGCCACCAGCAGAGACCGGGGGACTAGCGGGAAAGAGTCCCAGTACTTC. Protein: CATSRDRGTSGKESQYF.